This T cell receptor (beta chain) was observed in a study of blood T cell repertoires in COVID-19. Study background: Italy, Spain and the United States were the sources of the convalescent and acute COVID-19 samples.

Trimming stripped 9 bases from V and 9 bases from J, with 18 bases between. The CDR3 is made up of 14 amino acids. Germline V CDR1 and CDR2: MGHRA, YSYEKL. Some clones are missing from TCRdb's copy, which holds only in-frame ones; the method was immunoSEQ multiplex PCR. The sample holds over 130,000 clones, approximately 88% seen once. The genes are TRBV4-1 and TRBJ1-6, with a tentative D call TRBD1 (6 bases). The TCR comes from a man in his sixties or seventies with acute or convalescent COVID-19. Sequenced input: peripheral blood. CDR3 in amino acids: CASAKGGVISPLHF. DNA for the CDR3: TGCGCCAGTGCCAAGGGGGGGGTCATTTCACCCCTCCACTTT.